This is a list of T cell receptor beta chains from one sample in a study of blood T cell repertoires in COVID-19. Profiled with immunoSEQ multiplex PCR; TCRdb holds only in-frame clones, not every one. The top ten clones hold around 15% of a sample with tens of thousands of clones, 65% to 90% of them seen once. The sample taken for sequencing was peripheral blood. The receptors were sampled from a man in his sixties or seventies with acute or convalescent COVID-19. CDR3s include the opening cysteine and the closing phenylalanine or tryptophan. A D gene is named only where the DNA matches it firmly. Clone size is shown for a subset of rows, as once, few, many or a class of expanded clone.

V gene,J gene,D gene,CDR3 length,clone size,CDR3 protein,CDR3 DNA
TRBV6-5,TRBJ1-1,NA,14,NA,CASTKDEGGPEAFF,TGTGCCAGCACCAAAGACGAGGGGGGGCCTGAAGCTTTCTTT
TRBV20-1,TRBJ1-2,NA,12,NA,CSASLFSYGYTF,TGCAGTGCTAGTTTATTCAGCTATGGCTACACCTTC
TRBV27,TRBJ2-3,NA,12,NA,CASSFGADTQYF,TGTGCCAGCAGTTTCGGAGCAGATACGCAGTATTTT
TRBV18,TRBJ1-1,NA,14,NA,CASSRVNGNTEAFF,TGTGCCAGCTCCCGGGTGAACGGGAACACTGAAGCTTTCTTT
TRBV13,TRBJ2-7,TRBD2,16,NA,CASSAGGSGISYEQYF,TGTGCCAGCAGCGCTGGAGGTAGCGGGATCTCCTACGAGCAGTACTTC
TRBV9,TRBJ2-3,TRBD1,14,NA,CASSVGTGGDTQYF,TGTGCCAGCAGCGTAGGGACAGGGGGGGATACGCAGTATTTT
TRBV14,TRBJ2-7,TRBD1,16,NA,CASSQQGTGRSYEQYF,TGTGCCAGCAGCCAACAAGGGACAGGGAGATCCTACGAGCAGTACTTC
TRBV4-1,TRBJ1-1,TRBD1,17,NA,CASSQAPGQGLYTEAFF,TGCGCCAGCAGCCAAGCCCCGGGACAGGGACTCTACACTGAAGCTTTCTTT
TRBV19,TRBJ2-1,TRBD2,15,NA,CASSIARDYYNEQFF,TGTGCCAGTAGTATAGCGAGGGACTACTACAATGAGCAGTTCTTC
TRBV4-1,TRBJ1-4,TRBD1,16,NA,CASSQPRGQGNEKLFF,TGCGCCAGCAGCCAACCTAGGGGACAGGGGAATGAAAAACTGTTTTTT
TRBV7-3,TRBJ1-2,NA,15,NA,CASSSQPRDNRGYTF,TGTGCCAGCAGCTCCCAGCCCCGGGACAATCGCGGCTACACCTTC
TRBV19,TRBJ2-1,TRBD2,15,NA,CASGTSGRGFDEQFF,TGTGCCAGTGGGACTAGCGGAAGGGGATTCGATGAGCAGTTCTTC
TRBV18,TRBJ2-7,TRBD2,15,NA,CASSPPAGGPYEQYF,TGTGCCAGCTCACCCCCAGCGGGAGGGCCCTACGAGCAGTACTTC
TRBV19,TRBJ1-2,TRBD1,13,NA,CASSSDRVNGYTF,TGTGCCAGTAGCTCTGACAGGGTGAATGGCTACACCTTC
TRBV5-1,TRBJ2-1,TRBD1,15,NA,CASSLRTGENNEQFF,TGCGCCAGCAGCTTGAGGACAGGGGAAAACAATGAGCAGTTCTTC
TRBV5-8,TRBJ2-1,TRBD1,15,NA,CASSLGQGAYNEQFF,TGTGCCAGCAGCTTGGGGCAGGGGGCTTACAATGAGCAGTTCTTC
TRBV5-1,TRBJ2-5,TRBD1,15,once,CASSSYQGAGETQYF,TGCGCCAGCAGCTCCTATCAGGGGGCAGGAGAGACCCAGTACTTC
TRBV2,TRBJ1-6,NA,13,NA,CASSEVDTSPLHF,TGTGCCAGCAGTGAAGTGGACACATCACCCCTCCACTTT
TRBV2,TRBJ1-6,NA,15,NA,CASTIPREWNSPLHF,TGTGCCAGCACCATCCCGAGGGAATGGAATTCACCCCTCCACTTT
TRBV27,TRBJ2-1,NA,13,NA,CASSFSSYNEQFF,TGTGCCAGCAGTTTTAGCTCCTACAATGAGCAGTTCTTC
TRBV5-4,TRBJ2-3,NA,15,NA,CASSLFVESSDTQYF,TGTGCCAGCAGCTTGTTTGTGGAGTCGTCAGATACGCAGTATTTT
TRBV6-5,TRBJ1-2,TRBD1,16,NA,CASSYWGQGQNYGYTF,TGTGCCAGCAGTTACTGGGGACAGGGGCAGAACTATGGCTACACCTTC
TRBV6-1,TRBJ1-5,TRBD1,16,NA,CASSERGRGNHQPQHF,TGTGCCAGCAGTGAAAGGGGCAGGGGGAATCATCAGCCCCAGCATTTT
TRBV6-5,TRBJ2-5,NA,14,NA,CASSYSEGRKTQYF,TGTGCCAGCAGTTACTCTGAGGGCAGAAAGACCCAGTACTTC
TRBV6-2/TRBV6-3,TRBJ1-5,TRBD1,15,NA,CASSWTGGVNQPQHF,TGTGCCAGCAGTTGGACAGGGGGAGTAAATCAGCCCCAGCATTTT
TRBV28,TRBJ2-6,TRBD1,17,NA,CASAGQAKVSGANVLTF,TGTGCCAGTGCGGGACAGGCAAAAGTCTCTGGGGCCAACGTCCTGACTTTC
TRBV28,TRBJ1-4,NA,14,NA,CASSTTATNEKLFF,TGTGCCAGCAGTACGACAGCAACTAATGAAAAACTGTTTTTT
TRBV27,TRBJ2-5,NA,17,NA,CASSPAPPGLQQETQYF,TGTGCCAGCAGCCCCGCCCCTCCGGGACTTCAACAAGAGACCCAGTACTTC
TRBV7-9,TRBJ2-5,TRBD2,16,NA,CASSLWTSGFGETQYF,TGTGCCAGCAGCCTATGGACTAGCGGGTTCGGGGAGACCCAGTACTTC
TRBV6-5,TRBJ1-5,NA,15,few,CASRYLMALNQPQHF,TGTGCCAGCAGGTACTTGATGGCTTTAAATCAGCCCCAGCATTTT
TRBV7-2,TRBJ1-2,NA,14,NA,CASSLDGAGYGYTF,TGTGCCAGCAGCTTAGATGGGGCTGGGTATGGCTACACCTTC
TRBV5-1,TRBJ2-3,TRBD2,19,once,CASSLRGRRLAGATDTQYF,TGCGCCAGCAGCTTAAGGGGGCGCAGACTAGCGGGAGCAACAGATACGCAGTATTTT
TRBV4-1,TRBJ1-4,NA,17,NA,CASSQDNRFRDNEKLFF,TGCGCCAGCAGCCAAGACAATCGGTTCAGGGATAATGAAAAACTGTTTTTT